This TCR beta chain stems from a study of shared clonotypes between healthy human individuals. Study details: Three CD4 naive, three CD4 memory, two CD8 naive and one CD8 memory plate were used per donor.

Sequencing was performed with immunoSEQ multiplex PCR; in TCRdb, only in-frame clones are kept and a portion is missing. This sample has around 750,000 clones, with roughly 70% found just once. This CDR3 is built from 14 residues. The V and J ends lost 0 bases and 4 bases respectively, with 9 bases between them. Per the germline V gene, CDR1 is MNHEY and CDR2 is SVGAGI. This TCR was sampled from a woman younger than 45 in good health. Sequencing input: memory CD4+ T cells sorted from blood. Subset: CD45RA-negative fraction. The chain joins TRBV6-5 to TRBJ1-1; possibly TRBD1 for D (5 bases). The CDR3 spells CASSYSWGTTEAFF. CDR3 nucleotide sequence: TGTGCCAGCAGTTACTCGTGGGGGACCACTGAAGCTTTCTTT.